These 12 T cell receptor beta chains were all obtained from the same sample, sequenced in a study of blood T cell repertoires in COVID-19. Using immunoSEQ multiplex PCR, the repertoire was profiled, and TCRdb retains in-frame clones only, with some absent. Among around 250,000 clones, under 90% were seen once, and the ten largest hold roughly 4%. The sample taken for sequencing was PBMCs or T cells enriched from blood (not recorded which). Receptors were obtained from a man aged 25-45 years with acute COVID-19.

The rearrangement links TRBV27 to TRBJ2-2, with 7 bases aligning to TRBD1. The CDR3 is made up of 17 amino acids. With V trimmed by 8 bases and J by 0 bases, 12 bases remained unmatched. Germline-derived CDR1 and CDR2 are MNHEY and SMNVEV (reference sequence). As DNA, the CDR3 is TGTGCCAGCGTTGGAACAGTAGACAGGGCGAACACCGGGGAGCTGTTTTTT. Its translation is CASVGTVDRANTGELFF.

The V gene is TRBV3-1 (or the pseudogene TRBV3-2), the J gene TRBJ1-5; no definite D call. CDR1 is LGHDT, CDR2 YNNKEL, per germline (reference sequence). The CDR3 length is 17 residues. The V gene lost 1 base and the J gene lost 0 bases, with 13 bases spanning the gap. CDR3 DNA: TGTGCCAGCAGCCAAGGGGGAGGGCTGTATAGCAATCAGCCCCAGCATTTT. It translates to CASSQGGGLYSNQPQHF.

The chain joins TRBV14 to TRBJ2-5; 10 positions match TRBD1. The germline V gene has CDR1 SGHDN and CDR2 FVKESK. This CDR3 has 18 residues. V gave up 1 base and J gave up 5 bases; unmatched junction bases: 13. For the CDR3, the DNA is TGTGCCAGCAGCCAAGGGTTGCGACAGGGGGCCCGAGCGGAGACCCAGTACTTC. Protein product: CASSQGLRQGARAETQYF. Together with reference TRBV14 and TRBJ2-5, the CDR3 gives the full variable domain: EAGVTQFPSHSVIEKGQTVTLRCDPISGHDNLYWYRRVMGKEIKFLLHFVKESKQDESGMPNNRFLAERTGGTYSTLKVQPAELEDSGVYFCASSQGLRQGARAETQYFGPGTRLLVL.

The chain employs TRBV15 and TRBJ1-4, with a possible D match to TRBD1 (5 bases). Trimming cost V 6 bases and J 3 bases, with 14 bases left between them. Germline-derived CDR1 and CDR2 are LNHNV and YYDKDF (reference sequence). This CDR3 is built from 15 residues. The CDR3 here is CATRRDGESNEKLFF. DNA of the CDR3: TGTGCCACCAGGCGGGACGGAGAGTCTAATGAAAAACTGTTTTTT.

The rearrangement uses TRBV3-1 (or the pseudogene TRBV3-2) and TRBJ1-2, with D hard to call. CDR3 size: 14 residues. Between the trimmed V and J ends, which lost 4 bases and 2 bases, there was a span of 11 bases. CDR1 LGHDT and CDR2 YNNKEL come from the germline V gene (reference sequence). DNA of the CDR3: TGTGCCAGCAGCCCGACCGACGGGAACTATGGCTACACCTTC. The encoded protein is CASSPTDGNYGYTF.

This clone turned up a few times. This chain links TRBV18 with TRBJ2-7, with TRBD1 as a possible D gene (5 bases). There are 14 residues in the CDR3. V lost 3 bases and J 3 bases, leaving 12 bases between the germline ends. Germline V gene data show CDR1 as KGHSH and CDR2 as LQKENI. The CDR3 protein is CASSPGRAGYEQYV. The CDR3 DNA reads as TGTGCCAGCTCACCGGGCAGGGCAGGCTACGAGCAGTACGTC.

J is TRBJ1-2 and V is TRBV19; D gene unclear. Trimming pared 7 bases from V and 0 bases from J, leaving 12 bases between. Per the germline V gene, CDR1 is LNHDA and CDR2 is SQIVND (reference sequence). CDR3 length equals 14 residues. CDR3 nucleotide sequence: TGTGCCAGTAAACCAAACGGGGCTAACTATGGCTACACCTTC. Translated: CASKPNGANYGYTF.

V usage is TRBV7-3 and J usage is TRBJ2-1; the match to TRBD2 covers 13 bases. V was clipped by 5 bases and J by 9 bases; unmatched bases: 10. Germline CDR1 and CDR2: SGHTA and FQGTGA. There are 16 residues in the CDR3. CDR3 protein: CASSQTGTSGVFEQFF. The DNA of the CDR3 is TGTGCCAGCAGCCAAACCGGGACTAGCGGGGTCTTTGAGCAGTTCTTC.

The chain carries TRBV19 and TRBJ1-3; D uncertain. Germline lookup yields CDR1 LNHDA and CDR2 SQIVND (reference sequence). The CDR3 has 16 residues. Between the trimmed V and J ends, which lost 2 bases and 0 bases, there was a span of 11 bases. The CDR3 bases are TGTGCCAGTAGTATAAAACAACTATCCTCTGGAAACACCATATATTTT. Its translation is CASSIKQLSSGNTIYF.

The V call is TRBV7-2, the J call TRBJ2-5; 10 bases line up with TRBD1. The CDR3 extends over 14 amino acids. Unmatched junction bases numbered 4, after V lost 5 bases and J lost 4 bases. CDR1 is SGHTA, CDR2 FQGNSA, per germline. CDR3 nucleotides: TGTGCCAGCAGCCCGGGACAGGGGCCAGAGACCCAGTACTTC. Translation gives CASSPGQGPETQYF.

V is TRBV5-4 and J is TRBJ1-1; D gene uncertain. V was pared by 4 bases and J by 2 bases, with 15 bases between. The CDR3 contains 15 residues. Germline V gene lookup returns CDR1 SGHNT and CDR2 YYREEE (reference sequence). CDR3 protein: CASSLPGGSNTEAFF. As DNA, the CDR3 is TGTGCCAGCAGCCTGCCGGGTGGTTCTAACACTGAAGCTTTCTTT.

The gene calls are TRBV11-3 and TRBJ2-3, with D maybe TRBD1 (5 bases). CDR1 is SGHNT, CDR2 YENEEA, per germline. The CDR3 runs 16 residues. Trimming cost V 4 bases and J 1 base, with 15 bases left between them. Here the CDR3 reads CASSSSLGVGTDTQYF. CDR3 coding DNA: TGTGCCAGCAGCTCCTCCCTAGGGGTTGGCACAGATACGCAGTATTTT.